Each of the 9 T cell receptor beta chains below was sequenced from the same sample in a study of blood T cell repertoires in COVID-19. TCRdb keeps only in-frame clones here, not all; method: immunoSEQ multiplex PCR. The sample lists about 290,000 clones, around four fifths occurring once. Sequencing input: peripheral blood. The receptors originated from a woman aged 50 to 65 with active or convalescent COVID-19.

This clone was recorded once. This sequence joins TRBV18 and TRBJ2-1, with unresolved D. Trimming cost V 0 bases and J 10 bases, with 13 bases left between them. Per germline, CDR1 KGHSH and CDR2 LQKENI. The CDR3 length is 14 residues. This CDR3 reads CASSPPSSAREQFF. In DNA, the CDR3 is TGTGCCAGCTCACCACCTTCGTCGGCGCGGGAGCAGTTCTTC.

This clone was recorded a few times. The chain links TRBV29-1 to TRBJ2-7, with 10 bases matching TRBD2. The CDR3 extends over 13 amino acids. V trimming: 6 bases; J trimming: 4 bases; junction bases outside the gene matches: 6. The germline V gene encodes CDR1 SQVTM and CDR2 ANQGSEA. The CDR3 region is CSVRLAGPYEQYF. As DNA, the CDR3 is TGCAGCGTCCGACTAGCGGGTCCGTACGAGCAGTACTTC.

This rearrangement joins TRBV7-2 to TRBJ2-1; D call uncertain. With 1 base removed from V and 2 bases from J, the gap between germline ends came to 3 bases. CDR1 and CDR2 (germline): SGHTA, FQGNSA. The CDR3 covers 13 residues. In DNA, the CDR3 is TGTGCCAGCAGCTTAGGTACCTACAATGAGCAGTTCTTC. Its translation: CASSLGTYNEQFF.

This chain links TRBV5-1 with TRBJ1-1; 9 bases map to TRBD1. Germline CDR1 reads SGHRS; CDR2 reads YFSETQ. The CDR3 has 14 residues. J gave up 3 bases and V 2 bases, and 2 bases lay outside the gene matches. The CDR3 bases are TGCGCCAGCAGCTTAAGACAGGGGGACACTGAAGCTTTCTTT. Its translation: CASSLRQGDTEAFF.

As for this clone: The same CDR3 can be traced to other DNA sequences in this sample. V and J are TRBV28 and TRBJ1-5; D ambiguous. This CDR3 is 13 amino acids long. CDR1 is MDHEN and CDR2 is SYDVKM in the germline V gene. Trimming cost V 6 bases and J 0 bases, with 6 bases left between them. The CDR3 sequence is CASRRGSNQPQHF. The DNA of the CDR3 is TGTGCCAGCAGGCGGGGTAGCAATCAGCCCCAGCATTTT. The complete variable domain, with remaining parts taken from reference TRBV28 and TRBJ1-5, reads DVKVTQSSRYLVKRTGEKVFLECVQDMDHENMFWYRQDPGLGLRLIYFSYDVKMKEKGDIPEGYSVSREKKERFSLILESASTNQTSMYLCASRRGSNQPQHFGDGTRLSIL.

This sequence joins TRBV27 and TRBJ1-1; 8 positions agree with TRBD1. Losses at the gene ends were 3 bases for V and 5 bases for J; bases not matched to a gene: 8. The CDR3 extends over 15 amino acids. Germline V CDR1 and CDR2: MNHEY, SMNVEV (reference sequence). In DNA form, the CDR3 reads TGTGCCAGCAGTTTCCTCTTACAGGGGGGAACTGAAGCTTTCTTT. This codes for CASSFLLQGGTEAFF.

This rearrangement joins TRBV27 to TRBJ1-1, with D perhaps matching TRBD1 (5 bases). The CDR3 spans 14 residues. Germline V lookup: CDR1 MNHEY, CDR2 SMNVEV (reference sequence). Trimming removed 1 base at V and 1 base at J, with 7 bases between. The CDR3 region has the DNA TGTGCCAGCAGTTTATTCGGACAGAACACTGAAGCTTTCTTT. It specifies CASSLFGQNTEAFF.

CDR3 nucleotides: TGTGCCTGGAGTGCCAACGGGGATCAGCCCCAGCATTTT. Its protein product is CAWSANGDQPQHF. The chain is built from TRBV30 and TRBJ1-5; D not resolved. The CDR3 has 13 amino acids. Germline CDR1 is GTSNPN and CDR2 is SVGIG (reference sequence). V was clipped by 1 base and J by 5 bases, with 9 bases between them. The full variable domain, with the rest looked up from reference TRBV30 and TRBJ1-5, is SQTIHQWPATLVQPVGSPLSLECTVEGTSNPNLYWYRQAAGRGLQLLFYSVGIGQISSEVPQNLSASRPQDRQFILSSKKLLLSDSGFYLCAWSANGDQPQHFGDGTRLSIL.

The rearrangement joins TRBV5-4 to TRBJ2-2; 7 bases are shared with TRBD1. The CDR3 covers 16 residues. Germline lookup yields CDR1 SGHNT and CDR2 YYREEE (reference sequence). The ends lost 3 bases at V and 0 bases at J; junction bases unmatched: 5. CDR3 DNA: TGTGCCAGCAGCTCGACCGGGACAGCGAACACCGGGGAGCTGTTTTTT. Amino acid sequence: CASSSTGTANTGELFF.